These T cell receptor beta chains were read from a single sample in a study of blood T cell repertoires in COVID-19. Assay used: immunoSEQ multiplex PCR; TCRdb lists only in-frame clones, some missing. The table shows 190,000 or so clones, with approximately 75% occurring only once. The sequenced material came from PBMCs or T cells enriched from blood (not recorded which). The receptors stem from a man in his forties or fifties who had recovered from COVID-19. Both conserved end residues are part of each CDR3. The D gene is left open where the match is weak. Only part of the rows carry a size: once, few, many, or a class if the clone is expanded.

clone_size,j_call,d_call,v_call,cdr3_nt,cdr3_aa
NA,TRBJ2-7,NA,TRBV3-1/TRBV3-2,TGTGCCAGCAGCCCGCACCCTTGGGGCGGACCGGGCTCTTACGAGCAGTACTTC,CASSPHPWGGPGSYEQYF
NA,TRBJ2-2,TRBD1,TRBV2,TGTGCCAGCAGTGTTCAGGGACAGCGGATAAACACCGGGGAGCTGTTTTTT,CASSVQGQRINTGELFF
few,TRBJ2-2,NA,TRBV25-1,TGTGCCAGCAGTCCCCGGACAGCGAACACCGGGGAGCTGTTTTTT,CASSPRTANTGELFF
NA,TRBJ1-2,NA,TRBV7-9,TGTGCCATCGCCGGGGCTAACTATGGCTACACCTTC,CAIAGANYGYTF
NA,TRBJ2-2,NA,TRBV19,TGTGCCAGTAGTATCATCGCAGGGAACACCGGGGAGCTGTTTTTT,CASSIIAGNTGELFF
NA,TRBJ2-1,TRBD2,TRBV27,TGTGCCAGCTGTTTAGGGGCTAGCGGGAGGGGGGGTGAGCAGTTCTTC,CASCLGASGRGGEQFF
many,TRBJ1-1,NA,TRBV5-6,TGTGCCAGCAGCTGGGGGACTGACGAAGCTTTCTTT,CASSWGTDEAFF
once,TRBJ1-1,NA,TRBV11-3,TGTGCCAGCAGCTTAGGTGGGGGCCTGAACACTGAAGCTTTCTTT,CASSLGGGLNTEAFF
NA,TRBJ2-3,TRBD1,TRBV7-9,TGTGCCAGCACCCCAGGGGGCGCTCAGCGCACAGATACGCAGTATTTT,CASTPGGAQRTDTQYF
NA,TRBJ2-7,TRBD2,TRBV2,TGTGCCAGCAGTAGCGTTTCCGGGACTAGCGTCTACTACGAGCAGTACTTC,CASSSVSGTSVYYEQYF
NA,TRBJ1-6,TRBD1,TRBV19,TGTGCCAGTAGTAAACAGGGGATTAATTCACCCCTCCACTTT,CASSKQGINSPLHF
few,TRBJ1-2,TRBD1,TRBV5-4,TGTGCCAGCAGCTTTGGGACAGGGGGTGTCTATGGCTACACCTTC,CASSFGTGGVYGYTF
NA,TRBJ2-1,TRBD1,TRBV7-9,TGTGCCAGCAGCTTAGGGACAGGGGGCAACTACAATGAGCAGTTCTTC,CASSLGTGGNYNEQFF
few,TRBJ1-3,NA,TRBV18,TGTGCCAGCTCACCACCCACCCTAGTCTCTGGAAACACCATATATTTT,CASSPPTLVSGNTIYF
once,TRBJ2-7,TRBD1,TRBV29-1,TGCAGCGTTTCTAAGGGGGCTAACTACGAGCAGTACTTC,CSVSKGANYEQYF
NA,TRBJ1-5,NA,TRBV24-1,TGTGCCACCAGTGAGGGGTCAGGGAATCAGCCCCAGCATTTT,CATSEGSGNQPQHF
NA,TRBJ2-7,NA,TRBV15,TGTGCCACCAGCAGAGATTCTGCAGGTGCGATGGGCGAGCAGTACTTC,CATSRDSAGAMGEQYF
NA,TRBJ1-2,TRBD1,TRBV7-8,TGTGCCAGCAGCCCCAAGGACAGGGTGGCCTATGGCTACACCTTC,CASSPKDRVAYGYTF
NA,TRBJ1-3,NA,TRBV7-9,TGTGCCAGCAGCCCATGGTCAGCCATATATTTT,CASSPWSAIYF
NA,TRBJ1-6,NA,TRBV7-8,TGTGCCAGCAGCTCCCTAGGAAGGTCTTCCTATAATTCACCCCTCCACTTT,CASSSLGRSSYNSPLHF
NA,TRBJ1-6,NA,TRBV30,TGTGCCTGGAGCCCGGTGGGGGGGACATTCTATTCACCCCTCCACTTT,CAWSPVGGTFYSPLHF
NA,TRBJ1-5,NA,TRBV5-6,TGTGCCAGCAGCCTCTTTGCGGCAGGGCGATCCAATCAGCCCCAGCATTTT,CASSLFAAGRSNQPQHF
NA,TRBJ2-3,TRBD2,TRBV5-4,TGTGCCAGCAGCTTGAGGACTAGCGGATTCCCTGATACGCAGTATTTT,CASSLRTSGFPDTQYF
once,TRBJ2-2,NA,TRBV18,TGTGCCAGCTCACGGCGGCAGTCCACCGGGGAGCTGTTTTTT,CASSRRQSTGELFF
NA,TRBJ2-5,NA,TRBV14,TGTGCCAGCAGCCAGGGACTCACGAAGGGGACCCAGTACTTC,CASSQGLTKGTQYF
NA,TRBJ2-3,TRBD2,TRBV5-4,TGTGCCAGCAGCCCGGGGCGGGGGACAGATACGCAGTATTTT,CASSPGRGTDTQYF
NA,TRBJ1-1,NA,TRBV5-1,TGCGCCAGCAGCACCCAGCCCAGGGGTAGGGACACTGAAGCTTTCTTT,CASSTQPRGRDTEAFF
NA,TRBJ1-1,TRBD1,TRBV27,TGTGCCAGCAGTCCCGACAATTGGGCCAGGGGGATGAACACTGAAGCTTTCTTT,CASSPDNWARGMNTEAFF
NA,TRBJ2-7,TRBD1,TRBV19,TGTGCCAGTAGTCGAGCCAGACAGGGGTACGAGCAGTACTTC,CASSRARQGYEQYF
NA,TRBJ2-1,NA,TRBV19,TGTGCCACCCTTCCTAGTTTCTCCTACAATGAGCAGTTCTTC,CATLPSFSYNEQFF
NA,TRBJ2-6,NA,TRBV28,TGTGCCAGCAGTTTAGCTTGGAGTGGGGCCAACGTCCTGACTTTC,CASSLAWSGANVLTF
NA,TRBJ2-1,TRBD2,TRBV11-3,TGTGCCAGCAGCGCGCCGGGAGGCCAGTACAATGAGCAGTTCTTC,CASSAPGGQYNEQFF
NA,TRBJ1-4,TRBD1,TRBV9,TGTGCCAGCAGCGCCCGGGACAGTTCTCTTAATGAAAAACTGTTTTTT,CASSARDSSLNEKLFF
NA,TRBJ1-1,TRBD1,TRBV2,TGTGCCAGCAGTGAAAGACAGGGGGGTTTCACTGAAGCTTTCTTT,CASSERQGGFTEAFF
NA,TRBJ1-1,NA,TRBV11-1,TGTGCCAGCAACCGGAAAGAAGCCAGGTCAGCCGCTGAAGCTTTCTTT,CASNRKEARSAAEAFF
NA,TRBJ1-4,NA,TRBV4-1,TGCGCCAGCAGCCGAGACCAAGTAGCGTATAATGAAAAACTGTTTTTT,CASSRDQVAYNEKLFF